Listed below are T cell receptor beta chains from one sample, sequenced in a study of blood T cell repertoires in COVID-19. Profiling relied on immunoSEQ multiplex PCR, and the TCRdb table lists in-frame clones only, not all of them. This table holds 130,000 or so clones, roughly 88% found once. Input material: peripheral blood. These receptors were obtained from a man between 65 and 80 years old with active COVID-19. Both conserved end residues are part of each CDR3. D genes are given only for firm matches. Expanded clones are given a class, and other clones once, few, many or no size at all.

D gene	V gene	J gene	clone size	CDR3 DNA	CDR3 protein
NA	TRBV28	TRBJ2-2	NA	TGTGCCGCTTTAACAGGGAACACCGGGGAGCTGTTTTTT	CAALTGNTGELFF
TRBD2	TRBV3-1/TRBV3-2	TRBJ2-3	NA	TGTGCCAGCAGCCCCCGGACTAGCGCTAGCACAGATACGCAGTATTTT	CASSPRTSASTDTQYF
TRBD2	TRBV9	TRBJ2-2	NA	TGTGCCAGCAGCGTAGCTAGCGGGAGAGGTACCGGGGAGCTGTTTTTT	CASSVASGRGTGELFF
TRBD2	TRBV6-2/TRBV6-3	TRBJ2-2	NA	TGTGCCAGCAGTTACCCAGGACTAGCGGGACACACCGGGGAGCTGTTTTTT	CASSYPGLAGHTGELFF
TRBD1	TRBV19	TRBJ2-7	NA	TGTGCCAGTAGCGACAGGGGCTACGAGCAGTACTTC	CASSDRGYEQYF
TRBD2	TRBV24-1	TRBJ2-3	NA	TGTGCCACCAGTGATTCCCCGGGACTAGCGGGAGGACCCACAGATACGCAGTATTTT	CATSDSPGLAGGPTDTQYF
TRBD1	TRBV5-4	TRBJ1-2	NA	TGTGCCAGCAGCGGAGGACAGGCGGTCTATGGCTACACCTTC	CASSGGQAVYGYTF
NA	TRBV23-1	TRBJ2-5	NA	TGCGCCAGCAGTCAATCGCGGGCAAAGGCCTTGCAAGAGACCCAGTACTTC	CASSQSRAKALQETQYF
TRBD1	TRBV5-4	TRBJ1-6	NA	TGTGCCAGCAGCCGAGGGGGCGCGGGGGGTAATTCACCCCTCCACTTT	CASSRGGAGGNSPLHF
NA	TRBV28	TRBJ1-5	NA	TGTGCCAGCAGTTGGAGGGTCGGGCAGCCCCAGCATTTT	CASSWRVGQPQHF
TRBD1	TRBV11-2	TRBJ2-1	NA	TGTGCCAGCAGCTCCACCCCCGGGACAGTCTACAATGAGCAGTTCTTC	CASSSTPGTVYNEQFF
TRBD2	TRBV27	TRBJ2-1	once	TGTGCCAGCAGTTCCATGCCGGGACTAGCGGGACGCAATGAGCAGTTCTTC	CASSSMPGLAGRNEQFF
TRBD1	TRBV19	TRBJ1-1	NA	TGTGCCAGTAACCAAATGTGGGGGACAGGGGGGAACACTGAAGCTTTCTTT	CASNQMWGTGGNTEAFF